Following are 11 T cell receptor beta chains from one sample sequenced in a study of CD8 T cells in Susac syndrome (dated by TCRdb to the late 2010s). Library method: the immunoSEQ multiplex PCR assay. RNA was extracted using the RNeasy kit, and roughly 0.45 to 1 microgram was reverse transcribed with random hexamers. The public reads were run again by TCRdb, first through fastp at Q25 and then through MiXCR, and only productive beta chains were kept. All rows with the same CDR3 protein become a single entry with the most common DNA and genes. This sample comprises roughly 60,000 distinct CDR3 sequences, approximately 92% of them detected only once. The ten top clones hold roughly 0.2% of the sample. The material sequenced was CD8+ T cells from PBMCs. These receptor sequences come from a human donor in good health.

The rearrangement links TRBV7-8 to TRBJ2-7; 7 nucleotides align to TRBD1. Germline assignment: CDR1 SGHVS and CDR2 FQNEAQ. V was pared by 1 base and J by 3 bases, with 3 bases of the junction left unmatched. This CDR3 contains 14 residues. The CDR3 region has the DNA TGTGCCAGCAGCTTAGAGGACAGGATCTACGAGCAGTACTTC. This translates into CASSLEDRIYEQYF.

V is TRBV13 and J is TRBJ2-1; a possible D gene is TRBD2 (6 bases). This CDR3 is 13 amino acids long. Germline V gives CDR1 PRHDT, CDR2 FYEKMQ (reference sequence). Trimming took 4 bases from V and 6 from J, leaving 10 bases between them. CDR3: CASSSGRGNEQFF. The CDR3 coding sequence is TGTGCCAGCAGCTCCGGGCGGGGCAATGAGCAGTTCTTC.

This chain joins TRBV2 and TRBJ2-2, with a weak D call TRBD1 (6 bases). The CDR3 is made up of 14 amino acids. Germline V gives CDR1 SNHLY, CDR2 FYNNEI. V shed 6 bases and J shed 4 bases, with 12 bases lying between them. The CDR3: CASSPRTVTGELFF. The DNA for the CDR3 is TGTGCCAGCAGCCCTCGGACAGTCACCGGGGAGCTGTTTTTT. Full variable domain (missing parts from reference TRBV2 and TRBJ2-2): EPEVTQTPSHQVTQMGQEVILRCVPISNHLYFYWYRQILGQKVEFLVSFYNNEISEKSEIFDDQFSVERPDGSNFTLKIRSTKLEDSAMYFCASSPRTVTGELFFGEGSRLTVL.

The rearrangement links TRBV13 to TRBJ1-1; no clear D gene. Germline loops: CDR1 PRHDT, CDR2 FYEKMQ (reference sequence). V dropped 0 bases and J dropped 6 bases, with 8 bases sitting between them. This CDR3 contains 13 residues. CDR3 coding DNA: TGTGCCAGCAGCTTAGGGGGGTATTCTGAAGCTTTCTTT. Its protein is CASSLGGYSEAFF.

J is TRBJ1-5 and V is TRBV19; D is ambiguous. This CDR3 comprises 16 residues. Trimming stripped 7 bases from V and 0 bases from J, with 16 bases between. Per germline, CDR1 LNHDA and CDR2 SQIVND (reference sequence). The CDR3 DNA reads TGTGCCAGTATGGAGGGCAGGCTTTATAGCAATCAGCCCCAGCATTTT. This encodes CASMEGRLYSNQPQHF.

The V call is TRBV19, the J call TRBJ1-1; 8 nucleotides align to TRBD1. This CDR3 region has 14 residues. CDR1 and CDR2 from the germline V gene are LNHDA and SQIVND (reference sequence). The V and J ends lost 4 bases and 2 bases, in that order; junction bases with no gene match: 3. CDR3 sequence reads: CASSTTGGNTEAFF. In nucleotides, the CDR3 is TGTGCCAGTAGTACTACAGGGGGAAACACTGAAGCTTTCTTT.

This clonotype has a single count. The V call is TRBV14, the J call TRBJ1-2; 8 bases align to TRBD1. Losses at the gene ends were 4 bases for V and 6 bases for J; bases not matched to a gene: 4. The CDR3 spans 13 residues. The V gene's germline CDR1 is SGHDN and CDR2 FVKESK. The CDR3 loop reads CASSRPGQDGYTF. The CDR3 nucleotides read TGTGCCAGCAGCCGACCGGGACAGGATGGCTACACCTTC.

The chain is built from TRBV12-3 or TRBV12-4 and TRBJ1-1; D possibly corresponds to TRBD1 (6 bases). V dropped 4 bases and J dropped 7 bases, with 19 bases sitting between them. CDR3 length: 15 amino acids. Here the CDR3 reads CASSSWALRGIEAFF. The CDR3 DNA is TGTGCCAGCAGTTCGTGGGCTTTAAGGGGGATTGAAGCTTTCTTT.

This clonotype was picked up a small number of times. The gene calls are TRBV7-8 and TRBJ1-1; 7 nucleotides agree with TRBD1. Germline-derived CDR1 and CDR2 are SGHVS and FQNEAQ. The V segment lost 2 bases and the J segment 2 bases; nucleotides outside the gene matches: 17. The CDR3 contains 19 residues. In DNA form, the CDR3 reads TGTGCCAGCAGCTTACCTGGGGGGTTCGGGACAGTTCCTAACACTGAAGCTTTCTTT. Residues: CASSLPGGFGTVPNTEAFF.

The chain uses TRBV27 and TRBJ1-1; D may be TRBD1 (6 bases). There are 13 residues in the CDR3. The germline gives CDR1 MNHEY, CDR2 SMNVEV (reference sequence). Deletions cut 1 base from V and 4 bases from J, with 7 bases between. DNA for the CDR3: TGTGCCAGCAGTTTATTAGGGGGCACTGAAGCTTTCTTT. Protein product: CASSLLGGTEAFF.

CDR3: CASSEDSKPQHF. The CDR3 DNA reads TGTGCCAGCAGCGAAGACAGTAAGCCCCAGCATTTT. The rearrangement joins TRBV7-9 to TRBJ1-5, with D perhaps TRBD1 (5 bases). This CDR3 is built from 12 residues. Germline V gene lookup returns CDR1 SEHNR and CDR2 FQNEAQ (reference sequence). The V end was cut by 5 bases, the J end by 8 bases, with 10 bases between.